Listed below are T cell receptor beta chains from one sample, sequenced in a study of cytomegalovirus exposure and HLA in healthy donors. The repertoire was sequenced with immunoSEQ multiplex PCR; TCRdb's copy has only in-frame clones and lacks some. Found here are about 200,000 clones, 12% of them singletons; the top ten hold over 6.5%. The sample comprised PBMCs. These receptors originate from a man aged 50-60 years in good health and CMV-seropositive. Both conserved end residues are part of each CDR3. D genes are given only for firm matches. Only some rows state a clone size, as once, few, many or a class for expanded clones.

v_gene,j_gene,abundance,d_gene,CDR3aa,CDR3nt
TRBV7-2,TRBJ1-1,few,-,CASSLDPVTEAFF,TGTGCCAGCAGCTTAGACCCGGTTACTGAAGCTTTCTTT
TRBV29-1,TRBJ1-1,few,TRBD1,CSVRPGTGERTEAFF,TGCAGCGTCCGACCCGGGACAGGGGAGCGCACTGAAGCTTTCTTT
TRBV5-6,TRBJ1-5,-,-,CASSLGRTAPQHF,TGTGCCAGCAGCTTGGGACGGACAGCGCCCCAGCATTTT
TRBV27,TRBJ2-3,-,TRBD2,CASRRTSGTDTQYF,TGTGCCAGCAGGCGGACTAGCGGCACAGATACGCAGTATTTT
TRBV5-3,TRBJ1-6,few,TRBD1,CAMVGDRANYNSPLHF,TGTGCCATGGTCGGGGACAGGGCAAACTATAATTCACCCCTCCACTTT
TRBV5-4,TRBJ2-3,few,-,CASSLSGTDTQYF,TGTGCCAGCAGCTTGTCGGGGACAGATACGCAGTATTTT
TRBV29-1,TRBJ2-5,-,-,CSVAGKETQYF,TGCAGCGTTGCGGGGAAAGAGACCCAGTACTTC
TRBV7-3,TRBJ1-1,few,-,CASSSKNGGGTEAFF,TGTGCCAGCAGCTCGAAAAATGGGGGCGGGACTGAAGCTTTCTTT
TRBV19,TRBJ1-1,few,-,CASRDSGLLNTEAFF,TGTGCCAGTAGGGATTCCGGACTCTTGAACACTGAAGCTTTCTTT
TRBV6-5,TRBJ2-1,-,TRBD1,CASNPGQGKWSEQFF,TGTGCCAGCAATCCGGGACAGGGGAAATGGAGTGAGCAGTTCTTC
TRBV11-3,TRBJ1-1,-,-,CASSLGRGSGNTEAFF,TGTGCCAGCAGCTTAGGTAGGGGAAGTGGGAACACTGAAGCTTTCTTT
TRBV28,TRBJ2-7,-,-,CASSLIPNEQYF,TGTGCCAGCAGTTTGATTCCTAACGAGCAGTACTTC
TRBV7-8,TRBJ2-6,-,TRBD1,CASSQGQGVSGANVLTF,TGTGCCAGCAGCCAGGGACAGGGGGTCTCTGGGGCCAACGTCCTGACTTTC
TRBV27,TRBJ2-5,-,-,CASRRQSGQETQYF,TGTGCCAGCAGACGACAAAGCGGCCAAGAGACCCAGTACTTC
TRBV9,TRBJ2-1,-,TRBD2,CASSVVGGGAINEQFF,TGTGCCAGCAGCGTAGTTGGCGGGGGGGCCATCAATGAGCAGTTCTTC
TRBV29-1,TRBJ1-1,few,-,CSVVGSGWAEAFF,TGCAGCGTTGTTGGGTCAGGGTGGGCTGAAGCTTTCTTT
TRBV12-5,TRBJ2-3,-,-,CASGPAGRDTQYF,TGTGCTAGTGGCCCCGCAGGCCGAGATACGCAGTATTTT
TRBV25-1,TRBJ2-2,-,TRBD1,CASRKQGAWTGELFF,TGTGCCAGCAGAAAACAGGGGGCCTGGACCGGGGAGCTGTTTTTT
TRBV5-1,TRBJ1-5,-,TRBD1,CASSPGGQGGNQPQHF,TGCGCCAGCAGCCCCGGGGGACAGGGAGGCAATCAGCCCCAGCATTTT
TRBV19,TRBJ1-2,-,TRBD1,CASSWTGAVYGYTF,TGTGCCAGTAGTTGGACAGGGGCGGTCTATGGCTACACCTTC
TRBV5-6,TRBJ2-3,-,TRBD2,CASSLAGGAVGDTQYF,TGTGCCAGCAGCTTGGCCGGGGGGGCAGTTGGAGATACGCAGTATTTT
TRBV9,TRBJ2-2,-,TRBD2,CASSGLGNTGELFF,TGTGCCAGCAGTGGACTAGGGAACACCGGGGAGCTGTTTTTT
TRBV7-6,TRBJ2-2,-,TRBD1,CASSHRGPLNTGELFF,TGTGCCAGCAGTCACAGGGGCCCTCTGAACACCGGGGAGCTGTTTTTT